Included here is one T cell receptor (beta chain) sequence, with context. Its specific antigen is unknown. No much larger clonotype is one base removed from it; base qualities were not supplied. This entry comes from a study of technical replicates of blood from a few donors (dated by TCRdb to about 2017). The library came from the immunoSEQ multiplex PCR assay. What TCRdb holds here is the immuneACCESS table cut down to in-frame rearrangements. Part of the clones is not present; checked against another copy, under half of the missing clones reflect an unresolved V gene, and the others are unexplained. Within this sample are 74,000 or so clones, with around 96% of them counted one time only. In total, the top ten clones hold roughly 0.3% of the sample. Clipping removes 0 bases from V and 6 bases from J, with 0 as the unmatched junction base count. From a lookup of the germline V gene, CDR1 and CDR2 are SGHRS and YFSETQ. Spanning cysteine to phenylalanine, the CDR3 consists of 12 amino acids. Only the CDR3 portion is preserved as DNA: 36 bases, with reading frame beginning at the first base.

The chain uses TRBV5-1 and TRBJ2-7, with 7 bases aligning to TRBD1. The sequence came from a human donor in good health. Sequenced input: T cells isolated from PBMCs. This receptor carries the CDR3 CASSLAGGEQYF. The sequence in DNA is TGCGCCAGCAGCTTGGCAGGGGGCGAGCAGTACTTC. The variable domain in full, with residues beyond the CDR3 obtained from the reference TRBV5-1 and TRBJ2-7 genes, is KAGVTQTPRYLIKTRGQQVTLSCSPISGHRSVSWYQQTPGQGLQFLFEYFSETQRNKGNFPGRFSGRQFSNSRSEMNVSTLELGDSALYLCASSLAGGEQYFGPGTRLTVT.